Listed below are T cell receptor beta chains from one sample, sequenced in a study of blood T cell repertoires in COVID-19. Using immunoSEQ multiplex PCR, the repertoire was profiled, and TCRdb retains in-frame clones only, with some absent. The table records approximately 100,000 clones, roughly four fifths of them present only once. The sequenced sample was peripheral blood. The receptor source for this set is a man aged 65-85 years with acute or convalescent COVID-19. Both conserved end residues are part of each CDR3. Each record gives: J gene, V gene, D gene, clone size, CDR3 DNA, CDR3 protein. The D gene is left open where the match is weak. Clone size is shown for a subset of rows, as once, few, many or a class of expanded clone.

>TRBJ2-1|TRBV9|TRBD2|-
TGTGCCAGCAGCGTAGAGCTAGCGGGAGGTGGTAATGAGCAGTTCTTC
CASSVELAGGGNEQFF
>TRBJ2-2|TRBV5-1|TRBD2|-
TGCGCCAGCAGCCCGAGCGGGGAGCACACCGGGGAGCTGTTTTTT
CASSPSGEHTGELFF
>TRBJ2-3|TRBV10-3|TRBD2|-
TGTGCCATCGGGGGGGTTTCTTCCGATACGCAGTATTTT
CAIGGVSSDTQYF
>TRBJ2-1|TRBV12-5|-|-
TGTGCTAGTGGTTTGGGGGCTGATGAGCAGTTCTTC
CASGLGADEQFF
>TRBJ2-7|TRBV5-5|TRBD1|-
TGTGCCAGCAGCAGAGGACAGGGAGATCCCTACGAGCAGTACTTC
CASSRGQGDPYEQYF
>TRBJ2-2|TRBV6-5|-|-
TGTGCCAGCAGTTACTCCGGGAGCAACACCGGGGAGCTGTTTTTT
CASSYSGSNTGELFF
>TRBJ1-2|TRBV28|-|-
TGTGCCAGCAGTGGTACAGCTTATGGCTACACCTTC
CASSGTAYGYTF
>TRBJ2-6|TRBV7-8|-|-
TGTGCCAGCAGCTCTTACTCGGGGGCCAACGTCCTGACTTTC
CASSSYSGANVLTF
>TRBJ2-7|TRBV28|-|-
TGTGCCAGCAAGAATGGAGGGGGCGTCCCCTACGAGCAGTACTTC
CASKNGGGVPYEQYF
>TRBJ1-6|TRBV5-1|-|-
TGCGCCAGCAGCTTCGGACAGCCACCTAGCCGAGGGTCACCCCTCCACTTT
CASSFGQPPSRGSPLHF
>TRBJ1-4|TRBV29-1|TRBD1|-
TGCAGCGCCACGGGACAGGCGACGGAAAAACTGTTTTTT
CSATGQATEKLFF
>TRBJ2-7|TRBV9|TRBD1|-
TGTGCCAGCAGCGCGGCGGGACAGGCCTTCTACGAGCAGTACTTC
CASSAAGQAFYEQYF
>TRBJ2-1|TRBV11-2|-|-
TGTGCCAGCAGCCCCCGGGGTGCACCTACATTTGACTCCTACAATGAGCAGTTCTTC
CASSPRGAPTFDSYNEQFF
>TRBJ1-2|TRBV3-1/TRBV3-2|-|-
TGTGCCAGCAGCCAAGATAATCAGGGGCGAGGGGGCTACACCTTC
CASSQDNQGRGGYTF
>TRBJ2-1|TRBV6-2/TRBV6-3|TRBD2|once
TGTGCCAGCAGCCGACTTACTAGCGGGATTGAGCAGTTCTTC
CASSRLTSGIEQFF
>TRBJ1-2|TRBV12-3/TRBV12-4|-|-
TGTGCCAGCAGGAAAAACGGGGGCTACACCTTC
CASRKNGGYTF
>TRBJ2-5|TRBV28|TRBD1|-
TGTGCCAGCAGTTTGGGCAGGGGGCTCCAAGAGACCCAGTACTTC
CASSLGRGLQETQYF
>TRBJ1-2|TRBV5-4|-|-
TGTGCCAGCAGCTTCAGACAGGATGCTGGCTACACCTTC
CASSFRQDAGYTF
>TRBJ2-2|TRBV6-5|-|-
TGTGCCAGCAGTTACTTGGACATCAGGTCCGGGGAGCTGTTTTTT
CASSYLDIRSGELFF
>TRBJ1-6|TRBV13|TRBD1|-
TGTGCCAGCAGCGAAACAGGGGTCAATTCACCCCTCCACTTT
CASSETGVNSPLHF
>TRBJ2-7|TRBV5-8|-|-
TGTGCCAGCAGCCGGGAGATAGGCTACGAGCAGTACTTC
CASSREIGYEQYF
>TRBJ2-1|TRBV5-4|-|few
TGTGCCAGCAGCTTGGTTAACGGGGGATTATACAATGAGCAGTTCTTC
CASSLVNGGLYNEQFF
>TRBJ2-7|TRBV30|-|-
TGTGCCTCTCGCCCGGACTCCCCTGCCTACGAGCAGTACTTC
CASRPDSPAYEQYF
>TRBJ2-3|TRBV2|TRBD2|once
TGTGCCAGCAGTCGACTAGCCGACCCGGATACGCAGTATTTT
CASSRLADPDTQYF
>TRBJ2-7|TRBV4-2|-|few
TGTGCCAGCAGCCAAGATTCCTCGTCCTACGAGCAGTACTTC
CASSQDSSSYEQYF
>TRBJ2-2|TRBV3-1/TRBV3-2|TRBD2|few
TGTGCCAGCAGCAGGCGGGGGGCTCAGAACACCGGGGAGCTGTTTTTT
CASSRRGAQNTGELFF
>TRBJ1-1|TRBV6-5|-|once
TGTGCCAGCAGTTACGGCGGATACACTGAAGCTTTCTTT
CASSYGGYTEAFF
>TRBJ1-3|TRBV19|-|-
TGTGCCAGCAAAACTGATACAGGGATTGCGAACACCATATATTTT
CASKTDTGIANTIYF
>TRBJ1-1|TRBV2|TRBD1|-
TGTGCCAGCAGAAAAGGGACAGCTGAAGCTTTCTTT
CASRKGTAEAFF
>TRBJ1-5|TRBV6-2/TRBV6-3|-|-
TGTGCCAGCAGCTATTCACAGAGAAATCAGCCCCAGCATTTT
CASSYSQRNQPQHF
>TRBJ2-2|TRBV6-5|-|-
TGTGCCAGCAGTTGGGTGAGGGTTGGAACCGGGGAGCTGTTTTTT
CASSWVRVGTGELFF
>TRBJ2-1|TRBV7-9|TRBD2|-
TGTGCCAGCAGCTTAGGAGCGGGAGCATCGTTCAATGAGCAGTTCTTC
CASSLGAGASFNEQFF
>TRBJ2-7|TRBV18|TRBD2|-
TGTGCCAGCTCACCACCGGCCAGCGGGAGTAACGAGCAGTACTTC
CASSPPASGSNEQYF
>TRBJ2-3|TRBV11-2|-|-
TGTGCCAGCAGCTTAGACTATAGCACAGATACGCAGTATTTT
CASSLDYSTDTQYF
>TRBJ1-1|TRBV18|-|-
TGTGCCAGCTCACCAACAAACATGAACACTGAAGCTTTCTTT
CASSPTNMNTEAFF
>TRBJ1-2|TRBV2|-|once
TGTGCCAGCAGTGGAGACTCTCACGATGGCTACACCTTC
CASSGDSHDGYTF
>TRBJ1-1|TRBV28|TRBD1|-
TGTGCCAGCGGACAGGGCAACGTGGGAACTGAAGCTTTCTTT
CASGQGNVGTEAFF
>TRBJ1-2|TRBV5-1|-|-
TGCGCCAGCAGCTTGGCCGACGGAGCTAACTATGGCTACACCTTC
CASSLADGANYGYTF
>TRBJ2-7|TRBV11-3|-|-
TGTGCCAGCAGCTTAGGTCGTCGACAGGAGCAGTACTTC
CASSLGRRQEQYF
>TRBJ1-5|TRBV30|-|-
TGTGCCTGGAGCGGGGAGAGTTACAATCAGCCCCAGCATTTT
CAWSGESYNQPQHF
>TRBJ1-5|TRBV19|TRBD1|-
TGTGCCAGTGGGTCGAGGGGACAGGGTTTACAGCCCCAGCATTTT
CASGSRGQGLQPQHF
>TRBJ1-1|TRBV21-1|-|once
TGTGCCGGGAGGGACAGGCCCAGCCGATCTGAAGCTTTCTTT
CAGRDRPSRSEAFF
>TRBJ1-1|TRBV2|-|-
TGTGCCAGCAGTGAGTCGGAGAGGAGGGCTTTCTTT
CASSESERRAFF
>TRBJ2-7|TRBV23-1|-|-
TGCGCCAGCAGTCAAATCCCGGGGGAAAGGACAGGAACCTACGAGCAGTACTTC
CASSQIPGERTGTYEQYF
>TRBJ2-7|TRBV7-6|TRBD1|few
TGTGCCAGCAGCTTGACAGGGGAAAGCTCCTACGAGCAGTACTTC
CASSLTGESSYEQYF
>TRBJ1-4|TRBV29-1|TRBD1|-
TGCAGCGTCGGGACAGGGGGAACAACTAATGAAAAACTGTTTTTT
CSVGTGGTTNEKLFF
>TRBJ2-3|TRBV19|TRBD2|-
TGTGCCAGTAGTATTCGGGGCGGGAGGGCCGCGGTCCCAGATACGCAGTATTTT
CASSIRGGRAAVPDTQYF
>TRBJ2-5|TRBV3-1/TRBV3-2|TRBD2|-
TGTGCCAGCAGCCAAGATGGCGCTAGCGGGATAAAGACCCAGTACTTC
CASSQDGASGIKTQYF
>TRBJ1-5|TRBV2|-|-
TGTGCCAGCAGTGACCCCAACAGCCATCAGCCCCAGCATTTT
CASSDPNSHQPQHF
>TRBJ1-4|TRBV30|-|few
TGTGCCTGGACGGGGGGCAGCCTTAATGAAAAACTGTTTTTT
CAWTGGSLNEKLFF
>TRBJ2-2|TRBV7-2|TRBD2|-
TGTGCCAGCAGCTTCTTTTCTAGCGGGAGGTCCGGGGAGCTGTTTTTT
CASSFFSSGRSGELFF
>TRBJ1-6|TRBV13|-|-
TGTGCCAGCAGCTTACACAGACTAAATTCACCCCTCCACTTT
CASSLHRLNSPLHF
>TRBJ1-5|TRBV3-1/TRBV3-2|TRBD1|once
TGTGCCAGCAGCCCGGACAGGCTCAATCAGCCCCAGCATTTT
CASSPDRLNQPQHF
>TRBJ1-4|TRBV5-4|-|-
TGTGCCAGCAGCGCAACACCAGGGAATGAAAAACTGTTTTTT
CASSATPGNEKLFF
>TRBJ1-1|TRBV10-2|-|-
TGCGCCAGCAGTGAAGGGCAGGGAATCACTGAAGCTTTCTTT
CASSEGQGITEAFF
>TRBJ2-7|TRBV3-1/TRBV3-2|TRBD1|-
TGTGCCAGCAGCTTCGGGACAGGGGCTTACGAGCAGTACTTC
CASSFGTGAYEQYF
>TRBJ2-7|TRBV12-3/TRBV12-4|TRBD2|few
TGTGCCAGCAGTCGGGGGGCCTACGAGCAGTACTTC
CASSRGAYEQYF
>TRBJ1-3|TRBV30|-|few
TGTGCCTGGAGTGTACTGGTTCCTGGAAACACCATATATTTT
CAWSVLVPGNTIYF
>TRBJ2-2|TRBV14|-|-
TGTGCCAGCAGCCAACGAGGAGCGAGCACCGGGGAGCTGTTTTTT
CASSQRGASTGELFF
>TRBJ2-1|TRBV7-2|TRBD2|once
TGTGCCAGCAGCCCCGGACTAGCGGGAGGATCGAAGTTCTTC
CASSPGLAGGSKFF